This T cell receptor (beta chain) was recorded in a study of T cells after yellow fever vaccination. Study overall: Researchers used SMART-Seq v4 Ultra Low Input to prepare fractions that had low cell numbers. Study outcomes and limitations: A secondary response was less intense yet reached its peak sooner, at day 5 versus 15.

The CDR3 is 14 amino acids. Germline trimming cut 2 bases from V and 5 bases from J; bases unmatched to any gene: 2. Germline V gives CDR1 KGHSH, CDR2 LQKENI. A remark on this clonotype: The target antigen is unknown.

A process of 5'RACE template switching, which added a universal primer site and UMIs, was used to make TCR cDNA. TCRdb ran MiXCR on the 5' RACE reads and lists one entry per CDR3 protein. Of a few hundred thousand distinct CDR3 sequences listed, less than 7.5% are singletons. This material consisted of CD4+ T cells sorted from PBMCs, taken on the day of the yellow fever booster vaccination. This TCR was recovered from a man aged 25 to 45 who received the YFV17D yellow fever vaccine. The chain recombines TRBV18 with TRBJ2-7; 11 bases agree with TRBD1. The chain's CDR3 is CASSPGTGGNEQYF. Here the CDR3 DNA reads TGTGCCAGCTCACCAGGGACAGGGGGGAACGAGCAGTACTTC.